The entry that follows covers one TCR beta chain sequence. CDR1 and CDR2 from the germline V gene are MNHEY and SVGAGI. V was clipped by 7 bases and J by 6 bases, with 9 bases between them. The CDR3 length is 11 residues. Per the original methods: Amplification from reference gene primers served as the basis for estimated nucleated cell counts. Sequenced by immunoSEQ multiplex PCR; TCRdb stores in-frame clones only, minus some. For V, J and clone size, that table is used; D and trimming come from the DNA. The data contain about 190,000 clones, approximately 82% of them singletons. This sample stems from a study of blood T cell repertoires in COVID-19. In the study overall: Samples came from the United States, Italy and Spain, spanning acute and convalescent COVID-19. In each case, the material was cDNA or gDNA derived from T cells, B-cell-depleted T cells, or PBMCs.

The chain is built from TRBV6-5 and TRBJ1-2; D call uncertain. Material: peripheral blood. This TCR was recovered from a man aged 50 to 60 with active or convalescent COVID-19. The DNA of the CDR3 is TGTGCCAGCACCCCGGGAAATGGCTACACCTTC. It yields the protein CASTPGNGYTF.